The clone carrying this T cell receptor beta chain was observed at least ten times. TCRdb ran MiXCR on the 5' RACE reads and lists one entry per CDR3 protein. The data show roughly 240,000 distinct CDR3 sequences, around 8% seen once. The data originate from a study of CD8 T cells in ankylosing spondylitis. The germline V gene has CDR1 SGHRS and CDR2 YFSETQ. The CDR3 loop spans 14 amino acids. V lost 6 bases, J lost 2 bases, and 14 bases lay in between. The rearrangement joins TRBV5-1 to TRBJ2-5; D is possibly TRBD2 (6 bases). Sequenced input: blood, either unsorted or a sorted T cell fraction (not recorded which). This clonotype originated in a female donor with ankylosing spondylitis or in good health (not recorded which). The CDR3 is CASTKFGTQETQYF. The CDR3 region has the DNA TGCGCCAGCACCAAGTTCGGGACTCAAGAGACCCAGTACTTC.